The entry below describes one T cell receptor (beta chain). This clone was counted once. Its recognized antigen is unknown. The input lacks base qualities; no much larger clone sits a single base away. The immunoSEQ Assay, a bias-controlled multiplex PCR, was used to amplify TCRbeta CDR3 regions from genomic DNA. The authors' analysis ran thus. Within the assay, amplification of reference gene primers was used to estimate how many nucleated cells each sample contained. To quantify the absolute abundance of each unique TCRbeta CDR3 rearrangement, sequence reads were collapsed and filtered. Productive Simpson clonality was computed per sample as the square root of Simpson's diversity index over productive rearrangements. TCRdb's version of the immuneACCESS table is confined to in-frame rearrangements and falls short of the full clone set. An unresolved V gene accounts for under half of the shortfall where checked; the remainder is of unknown origin. The V and J calls and clone size are taken from that table; D and trimming were inferred from the DNA. This sample is represented by approximately 49,000 clones; 68% of them were singletons. The ten top clones hold about 9.1% of the sample.

This sample stems from a study of blood T cell repertoires in COVID-19 (dated by TCRdb to 2018 to 2021). Describing the broader study: Samples from collaborators originated in the United States, Italy and Spain and spanned both the acute and convalescent phases of COVID-19. The prospective study material was composed of cDNA or gDNA derived from T cells, B-cell-depleted T cells, or PBMCs. HLA class I and class II types, where available, came from metadata supplied by the sample provider rather than from assay-based typing. The sample metadata nearly always contained a de-identified subject ID, COVID-19 status, age in years and sex. The dataset comprised deeply sampled blood TCRbeta repertoires from subjects exposed to, actively infected with, or recovered from COVID-19. Samples were obtained from the ongoing ImmuneRACE study (first 160 participants) and from over 1,000 subjects provided by 6 global collaborators. The repertoires were made available in a free public database intended to serve as a resource for research on the immune response to SARS-CoV-2. What the research found in general, with its limitations: The amount of clinical and demographic metadata varied by source and participant and was provided uncurated.

From its cysteine to its phenylalanine, the CDR3 spans 15 amino acids. Only the CDR3 DNA is retained, 45 bases long and in frame from the first base. CDR1 and CDR2, looked up from the germline V gene (reference sequence), are SEHNR and FQNEAQ. Relative to germline, V is 2 bases shorter and J is 5 bases shorter, with 15 bases between their ends. Each collaborating institution followed its own protocols to collect whole blood in K2EDTA tubes. Collaborator samples were shipped for TCRbeta analysis as frozen whole blood, isolated PBMCs, or DNA extracted from either sample type. The sequence joins TRBV7-9 to TRBJ1-1, with the D gene not confidently named. The sample taken for sequencing was peripheral blood. The sequence derives from a woman in her 70s with acute or convalescent COVID-19. In nucleotides, the sequence is TGTGCCAGCAGCTTAAGTTGGCGGGGTCGGACTGAAGCTTTCTTT. The translation is CASSLSWRGRTEAFF.